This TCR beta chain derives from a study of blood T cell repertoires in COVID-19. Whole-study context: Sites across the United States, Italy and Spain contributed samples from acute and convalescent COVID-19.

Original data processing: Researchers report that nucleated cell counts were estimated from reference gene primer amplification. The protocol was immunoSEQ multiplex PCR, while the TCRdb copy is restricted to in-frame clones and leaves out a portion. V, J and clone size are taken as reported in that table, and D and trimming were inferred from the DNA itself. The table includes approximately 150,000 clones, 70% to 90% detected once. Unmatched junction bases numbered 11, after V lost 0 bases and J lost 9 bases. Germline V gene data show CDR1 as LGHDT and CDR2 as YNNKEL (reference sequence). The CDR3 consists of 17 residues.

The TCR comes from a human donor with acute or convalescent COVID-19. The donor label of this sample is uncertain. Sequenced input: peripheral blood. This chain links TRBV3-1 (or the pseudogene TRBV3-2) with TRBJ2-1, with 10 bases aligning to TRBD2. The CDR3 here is CASSQESALAGVSEQFF. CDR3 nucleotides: TGTGCCAGCAGCCAAGAGTCGGCGCTAGCGGGAGTTAGTGAGCAGTTCTTC.